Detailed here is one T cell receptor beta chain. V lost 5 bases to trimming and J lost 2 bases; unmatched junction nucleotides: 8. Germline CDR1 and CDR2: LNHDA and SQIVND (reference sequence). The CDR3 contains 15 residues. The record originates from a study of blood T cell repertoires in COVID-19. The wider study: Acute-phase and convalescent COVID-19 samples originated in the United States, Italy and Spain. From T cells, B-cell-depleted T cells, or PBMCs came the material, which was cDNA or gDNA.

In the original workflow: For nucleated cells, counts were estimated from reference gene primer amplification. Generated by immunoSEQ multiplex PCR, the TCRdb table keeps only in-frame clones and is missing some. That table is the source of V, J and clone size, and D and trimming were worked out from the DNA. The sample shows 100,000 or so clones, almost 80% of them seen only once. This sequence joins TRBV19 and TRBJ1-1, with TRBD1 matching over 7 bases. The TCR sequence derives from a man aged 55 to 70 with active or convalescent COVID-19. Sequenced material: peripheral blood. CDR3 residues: CASSGGQSANTEAFF. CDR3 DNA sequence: TGTGCCAGTAGTGGGGGACAGAGTGCAAACACTGAAGCTTTCTTT.